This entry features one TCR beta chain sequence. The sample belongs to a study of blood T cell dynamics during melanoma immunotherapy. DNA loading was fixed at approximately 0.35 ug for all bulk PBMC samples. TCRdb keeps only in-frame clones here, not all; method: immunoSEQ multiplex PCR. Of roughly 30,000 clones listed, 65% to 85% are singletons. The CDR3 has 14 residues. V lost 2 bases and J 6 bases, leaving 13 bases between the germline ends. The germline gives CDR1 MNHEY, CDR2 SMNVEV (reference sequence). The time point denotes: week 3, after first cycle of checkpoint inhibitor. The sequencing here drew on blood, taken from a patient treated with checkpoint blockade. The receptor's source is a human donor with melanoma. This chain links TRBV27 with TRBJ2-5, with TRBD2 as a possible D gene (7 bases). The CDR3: CASSLGGAVKTQYF. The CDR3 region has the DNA TGTGCCAGCAGTTTAGGGGGGGCGGTAAAGACCCAGTACTTC.